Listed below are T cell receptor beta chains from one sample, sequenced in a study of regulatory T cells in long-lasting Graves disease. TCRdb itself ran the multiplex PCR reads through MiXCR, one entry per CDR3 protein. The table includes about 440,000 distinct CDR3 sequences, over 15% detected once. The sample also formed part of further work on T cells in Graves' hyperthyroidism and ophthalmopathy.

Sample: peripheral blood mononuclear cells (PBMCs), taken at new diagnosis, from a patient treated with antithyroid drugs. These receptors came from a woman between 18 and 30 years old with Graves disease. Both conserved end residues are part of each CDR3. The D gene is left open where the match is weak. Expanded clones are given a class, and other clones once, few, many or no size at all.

cdr3_aa: CASSILGDNQPQHF; j_call: TRBJ1-5; clone_size: few; v_call: TRBV19; d_call: -
cdr3_aa: CAWDVGAGNTIYF; j_call: TRBJ1-3; clone_size: few; v_call: TRBV30; d_call: -
cdr3_aa: CASSRSSGRALPGYNEQFF; j_call: TRBJ2-1; clone_size: few; v_call: TRBV7-2; d_call: TRBD2
cdr3_aa: CRGVGEGTDTQYF; j_call: TRBJ2-3; clone_size: many; v_call: TRBV20-1; d_call: -
cdr3_aa: CASSSQGGAYNEQFF; j_call: TRBJ2-1; clone_size: many; v_call: TRBV27; d_call: -
cdr3_aa: CASSFEGLAGLTDTQYF; j_call: TRBJ2-3; clone_size: few; v_call: TRBV5-1; d_call: TRBD2
cdr3_aa: CASSQDQNRGYNEQFF; j_call: TRBJ2-1; clone_size: many; v_call: TRBV3-1; d_call: TRBD1
cdr3_aa: CASSLRLAVNNEQFF; j_call: TRBJ2-1; clone_size: -; v_call: TRBV5-1; d_call: TRBD2
cdr3_aa: CASSWTALSYNEQFF; j_call: TRBJ2-1; clone_size: many; v_call: TRBV12-3/TRBV12-4; d_call: -
cdr3_aa: CASSLLGAYNEQFF; j_call: TRBJ2-1; clone_size: many; v_call: TRBV28; d_call: -
cdr3_aa: CASSLERGNYNEQFF; j_call: TRBJ2-1; clone_size: many; v_call: TRBV11-1; d_call: TRBD2
cdr3_aa: CSASPTGLAGEGTKNIQYF; j_call: TRBJ2-4; clone_size: -; v_call: TRBV20-1; d_call: TRBD2
cdr3_aa: CAISEPGLAGGILDEQYF; j_call: TRBJ2-7; clone_size: -; v_call: TRBV10-3; d_call: TRBD2
cdr3_aa: CASSYFQGYTGELFF; j_call: TRBJ2-2; clone_size: many; v_call: TRBV6-5; d_call: -
cdr3_aa: CASSEQDAVNQPQHF; j_call: TRBJ1-5; clone_size: -; v_call: TRBV2; d_call: -
cdr3_aa: CASSRPSTHRETQYF; j_call: TRBJ2-5; clone_size: many; v_call: TRBV11-1; d_call: -
cdr3_aa: CSASPDLYNEQFF; j_call: TRBJ2-1; clone_size: many; v_call: TRBV20-1; d_call: -
cdr3_aa: CSARQGVTREELFF; j_call: TRBJ2-2; clone_size: few; v_call: TRBV20-1; d_call: -
cdr3_aa: CASMGTATEAFF; j_call: TRBJ1-1; clone_size: many; v_call: TRBV6-1; d_call: TRBD1
cdr3_aa: CASSGYRDREDYSGELFF; j_call: TRBJ2-2; clone_size: -; v_call: TRBV9; d_call: TRBD1
cdr3_aa: CAWSVSAYGYTF; j_call: TRBJ1-2; clone_size: -; v_call: TRBV30; d_call: -
cdr3_aa: CASGQGQVDTGELFF; j_call: TRBJ2-2; clone_size: -; v_call: TRBV4-3; d_call: -
cdr3_aa: CASRGDGVGANVLTF; j_call: TRBJ2-6; clone_size: -; v_call: TRBV2; d_call: -
cdr3_aa: CASSFGSQETQYF; j_call: TRBJ2-5; clone_size: many; v_call: TRBV5-1; d_call: -
cdr3_aa: CASSLDATGVGETQYF; j_call: TRBJ2-5; clone_size: -; v_call: TRBV7-2; d_call: -
cdr3_aa: CASSETGGDEQYF; j_call: TRBJ2-7; clone_size: -; v_call: TRBV6-1; d_call: -
cdr3_aa: CASRTTGASGEQYF; j_call: TRBJ2-7; clone_size: many; v_call: TRBV28; d_call: TRBD1
cdr3_aa: CASSVGSGRWNEQFF; j_call: TRBJ2-1; clone_size: many; v_call: TRBV2; d_call: TRBD2
cdr3_aa: CASSPPDRGIGYTF; j_call: TRBJ1-2; clone_size: few; v_call: TRBV3-1; d_call: TRBD1
cdr3_aa: CASSDHGNTIYF; j_call: TRBJ1-3; clone_size: few; v_call: TRBV5-5; d_call: -
cdr3_aa: CASSKTGDEQYF; j_call: TRBJ2-7; clone_size: many; v_call: TRBV18; d_call: TRBD1
cdr3_aa: CACHRGQRTDTQYF; j_call: TRBJ2-3; clone_size: -; v_call: TRBV6-1; d_call: TRBD1
cdr3_aa: CASTKTGSSYNEQFF; j_call: TRBJ2-1; clone_size: many; v_call: TRBV12-3/TRBV12-4; d_call: -
cdr3_aa: CASSSIGDSGANVLTF; j_call: TRBJ2-6; clone_size: few; v_call: TRBV28; d_call: -
cdr3_aa: CACKQGTYEQYF; j_call: TRBJ2-7; clone_size: many; v_call: TRBV30; d_call: -
cdr3_aa: CASSVLAGGLSEQYF; j_call: TRBJ2-7; clone_size: many; v_call: TRBV7-9; d_call: TRBD2
cdr3_aa: CANSRTGSETQYF; j_call: TRBJ2-5; clone_size: -; v_call: TRBV7-2; d_call: TRBD1
cdr3_aa: CASSLEGSFYEQYF; j_call: TRBJ2-7; clone_size: many; v_call: TRBV11-2; d_call: -
cdr3_aa: CASSLPRVGNEQFF; j_call: TRBJ2-1; clone_size: many; v_call: TRBV28; d_call: -
cdr3_aa: CASSFFELGTGGYTF; j_call: TRBJ1-2; clone_size: -; v_call: TRBV7-2; d_call: -
cdr3_aa: CAWGGRGPRNTIYF; j_call: TRBJ1-3; clone_size: few; v_call: TRBV30; d_call: -
cdr3_aa: CSARAGGDTGELFF; j_call: TRBJ2-2; clone_size: once; v_call: TRBV20-1; d_call: TRBD2
cdr3_aa: CASSAPTRLAGLQETQYF; j_call: TRBJ2-5; clone_size: -; v_call: TRBV9; d_call: TRBD2
cdr3_aa: CASSEGTGFSPLHF; j_call: TRBJ1-6; clone_size: -; v_call: TRBV5-1; d_call: TRBD1
cdr3_aa: CASSSNRGTSGSLYTQYF; j_call: TRBJ2-3; clone_size: -; v_call: TRBV6-5; d_call: TRBD2
cdr3_aa: CASSVGQGANVLTF; j_call: TRBJ2-6; clone_size: -; v_call: TRBV9; d_call: -
cdr3_aa: CASSFMGTNTEAFF; j_call: TRBJ1-1; clone_size: -; v_call: TRBV7-9; d_call: -
cdr3_aa: CATSREGAGVSGELFF; j_call: TRBJ2-2; clone_size: few; v_call: TRBV15; d_call: -
cdr3_aa: CSARGPGGHEQFF; j_call: TRBJ2-1; clone_size: few; v_call: TRBV20-1; d_call: -
cdr3_aa: CATVPGGLGGPFKDTQYF; j_call: TRBJ2-3; clone_size: many; v_call: TRBV2; d_call: TRBD2
cdr3_aa: CSVRGRGSYNEQFF; j_call: TRBJ2-1; clone_size: -; v_call: TRBV29-1; d_call: -
cdr3_aa: CASSARGEYGYTF; j_call: TRBJ1-2; clone_size: -; v_call: TRBV9; d_call: -
cdr3_aa: CASSQGGPGTSNYNEQFF; j_call: TRBJ2-1; clone_size: -; v_call: TRBV4-3; d_call: TRBD2